Listed here are 11 T cell receptor beta chains from one sample, sequenced in a study of blood T cell repertoires in COVID-19. Profiled with immunoSEQ multiplex PCR; TCRdb holds only in-frame clones, not every one. The sample holds under 100,000 clones, over 70% seen once. Material for sequencing was peripheral blood. The source of these receptors is a man older than 75 with active or convalescent COVID-19.

By its share, this clone is medium-sized (0.01 to 0.1%). The V gene is TRBV3-1 (or the pseudogene TRBV3-2), the J gene TRBJ2-7, with D maybe TRBD2 (7 bases). Germline V gives CDR1 LGHDT, CDR2 YNNKEL (reference sequence). The CDR3 length is 15 residues. V dropped 6 bases and J dropped 3 bases, with 18 bases sitting between them. CDR3 sequence reads: CASSRKGGGCYEQYF. CDR3 in DNA: TGTGCCAGCAGTCGGAAAGGGGGGGGATGCTACGAGCAGTACTTC.

The chain couples TRBV7-2 to TRBJ1-3, with TRBD1 identical over 8 bases. Germline values: CDR1 SGHTA, CDR2 FQGNSA. J gave up 7 bases and V 5 bases, and 10 bases lay outside the gene matches. This CDR3 region has 15 residues. The DNA for the CDR3 is TGTGCCAGCAGCCTCCGGACAGGGTCCCCGAACACCATATATTTT. Translation gives CASSLRTGSPNTIYF.

The chain recombines TRBV10-2 with TRBJ2-1, with 8 bases aligning to TRBD2. Per germline, CDR1 WSHSY and CDR2 SAAADI. This CDR3 contains 16 residues. The junction had 11 bases not matched to a gene; V was cut back by 3 bases and J by 7 bases. The CDR3 loop is CASSDPGGGPLNEQFF. The CDR3 DNA follows: TGCGCCAGCAGTGATCCGGGGGGGGGCCCTTTAAATGAGCAGTTCTTC.

The chain links TRBV18 to TRBJ2-1; maybe TRBD2 (5 bases). The CDR3 has 16 amino acids. Germline values: CDR1 KGHSH, CDR2 LQKENI. Trimming took off 6 bases at V and 6 bases at J, with 21 bases between the two ends. Written as DNA, the CDR3 is TGTGCCAGCTCCCTCCCTCGGGGTTCAGGTTTCAATGAGCAGTTCTTC. This sequence encodes CASSLPRGSGFNEQFF.

This clone was seen just once. This sequence joins TRBV11-2 and TRBJ1-1; 7 nucleotides line up with TRBD1. This CDR3 contains 12 residues. Germline V gene sequence: CDR1 SGHAT, CDR2 FQNNGV. Trimming cost V 5 bases and J 5 bases; bases outside gene matches: 2. The CDR3 DNA is TGTGCCAGCAGCCGGGACAGAACTGAAGCTTTCTTT. It specifies CASSRDRTEAFF.

The table lists this clone with a few counts. The chain recombines TRBV19 with TRBJ1-2, with 8 bases identical to TRBD1. The V segment lost 6 bases and the J segment 10 bases; nucleotides outside the gene matches: 10. CDR1 is LNHDA and CDR2 is SQIVND in the germline V gene (reference sequence). The CDR3 covers 13 residues. The CDR3 loop is CASRAPVDRDYTF. The CDR3 DNA reads TGTGCCAGTAGAGCCCCAGTGGACAGGGACTACACCTTC.

The rearrangement joins TRBV29-1 to TRBJ2-7, with a tentative D call TRBD1 (6 bases). Germline V gene data show CDR1 as SQVTM and CDR2 as ANQGSEA. The CDR3 totals 13 residues. Trimming stripped 0 bases from V and 5 bases from J, with 11 bases between. The CDR3 DNA reads as TGCAGCGTTGAAGATGGTTCAGGGGACGAGCAGTACTTC. This encodes CSVEDGSGDEQYF.

The rearrangement uses TRBV7-8 and TRBJ1-4, with 10 bases fitting TRBD1. The germline gives CDR1 SGHVS, CDR2 FQNEAQ. V was pared by 3 bases and J by 5 bases, with 12 bases of the junction left unmatched. The CDR3 has 18 residues. The CDR3 loop reads CASSFSPGQGLRNEKLFF. The CDR3, as DNA: TGTGCCAGCAGCTTCTCCCCGGGACAGGGGCTCAGGAATGAAAAACTGTTTTTT.

The sample holds a few counts of this clone. The chain recombines TRBV18 with TRBJ2-7; 8 bases align to TRBD2. The CDR3 contains 16 residues. The V segment lost 3 bases and the J segment 6 bases; nucleotides outside the gene matches: 13. Germline CDR1 and CDR2: KGHSH and LQKENI. The CDR3 DNA is TGTGCCAGCTCACCCGTTAGCGGGGACCACCCCGGCGAGCAGTACTTC. Translating it yields CASSPVSGDHPGEQYF.

The V gene is TRBV7-8, the J gene TRBJ2-7, with D possibly TRBD2 on 5 matching bases. This CDR3 has 14 amino acids. Between the trimmed V and J ends, which lost 9 bases and 4 bases, there was a span of 19 bases. Germline CDR1 reads SGHVS; CDR2 reads FQNEAQ. The CDR3 nucleotides read TGTGCCAGTTCACTGGGCCGAGAGGGATACGAGCAGTACTTC. Translated: CASSLGREGYEQYF.

This clone was counted once. V is TRBV20-1 and J is TRBJ2-5, with TRBD2 matching over 10 bases. Germline loops: CDR1 DFQATT, CDR2 SNEGSKA (reference sequence). This CDR3 comprises 13 residues. Trimming took 3 bases from V and 7 from J; bases not matched to a gene: 5. The DNA of the CDR3 is TGCAGTGCTAGTAGCGGGGGGTTGGGGACCCAGTACTTC. Its protein product is CSASSGGLGTQYF.